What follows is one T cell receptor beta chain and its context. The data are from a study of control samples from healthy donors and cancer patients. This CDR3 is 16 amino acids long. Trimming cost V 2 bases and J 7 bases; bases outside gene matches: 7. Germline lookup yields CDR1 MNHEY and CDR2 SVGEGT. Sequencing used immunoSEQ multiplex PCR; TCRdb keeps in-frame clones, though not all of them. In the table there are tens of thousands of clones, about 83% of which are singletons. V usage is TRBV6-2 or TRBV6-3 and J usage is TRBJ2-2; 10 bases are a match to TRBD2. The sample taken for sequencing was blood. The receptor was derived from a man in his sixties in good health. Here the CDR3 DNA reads TGTGCCAGCAGTTACCTTCCTAGCGGGAGAGGCGGGGAGCTGTTTTTT. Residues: CASSYLPSGRGGELFF.